The next 3 T cell receptor beta chains were all read from a single sample in a study of T-cell memory formation after mild COVID-19. From the 5' RACE reads, TCRdb called clonotypes with MiXCR, one entry per CDR3 protein. Among hundreds of thousands of distinct CDR3 sequences listed, about a fifth were seen once. Sequences were obtained from PBMCs or a T cell subset sorted from them (not recorded which). These receptors all come from an adult woman who had mild COVID-19 (a few samples of this study predate the infection). Cell type and time point are not known.

A few counts support this clonotype. The chain couples TRBV5-4 to TRBJ2-1, with 11 bases lining up with TRBD2. This CDR3 contains 14 residues. Germline V gene sequence: CDR1 SGHNT, CDR2 YYREEE (reference sequence). V shed 5 bases, J shed 13 bases, and the junction held 11 bases outside the gene matches. CDR3 amino acids: CASRASGGPRFQFF. The CDR3 DNA reads TGTGCCAGCAGGGCTAGCGGGGGGCCACGGTTTCAGTTCTTC.

This clonotype was seen only a few times. CDR3 protein: CAWSVDRTERRWNEQFF. DNA for the CDR3: TGTGCCTGGAGTGTCGATCGAACTGAAAGGAGGTGGAATGAGCAGTTCTTC. V usage is TRBV30 and J usage is TRBJ2-1; D is possibly TRBD2 (5 bases). V shed 0 bases and J shed 7 bases, with 22 bases lying between them. The CDR3 is 17 amino acids. Germline CDR1 is GTSNPN and CDR2 is SVGIG (reference sequence).

This chain joins TRBV7-2 and TRBJ2-3, with D perhaps TRBD2 (5 bases). Germline V gene data show CDR1 as SGHTA and CDR2 as FQGNSA. CDR3 length: 16 amino acids. Deletions cut 5 bases from V and 4 bases from J, with 19 bases between. CDR3 loop: CASSPEGRTLADTQYF. The CDR3 DNA reads TGTGCCAGCAGCCCCGAAGGGAGAACATTGGCAGATACGCAGTATTTT. The entire variable domain, with the rest obtained from reference TRBV7-2 and TRBJ2-3, is as follows: GAGVSQSPSNKVTEKGKDVELRCDPISGHTALYWYRQSLGQGLEFLIYFQGNSAPDKSGLPSDRFSAERTGGSVSTLTIQRTQQEDSAVYLCASSPEGRTLADTQYFGPGTRLTVL.